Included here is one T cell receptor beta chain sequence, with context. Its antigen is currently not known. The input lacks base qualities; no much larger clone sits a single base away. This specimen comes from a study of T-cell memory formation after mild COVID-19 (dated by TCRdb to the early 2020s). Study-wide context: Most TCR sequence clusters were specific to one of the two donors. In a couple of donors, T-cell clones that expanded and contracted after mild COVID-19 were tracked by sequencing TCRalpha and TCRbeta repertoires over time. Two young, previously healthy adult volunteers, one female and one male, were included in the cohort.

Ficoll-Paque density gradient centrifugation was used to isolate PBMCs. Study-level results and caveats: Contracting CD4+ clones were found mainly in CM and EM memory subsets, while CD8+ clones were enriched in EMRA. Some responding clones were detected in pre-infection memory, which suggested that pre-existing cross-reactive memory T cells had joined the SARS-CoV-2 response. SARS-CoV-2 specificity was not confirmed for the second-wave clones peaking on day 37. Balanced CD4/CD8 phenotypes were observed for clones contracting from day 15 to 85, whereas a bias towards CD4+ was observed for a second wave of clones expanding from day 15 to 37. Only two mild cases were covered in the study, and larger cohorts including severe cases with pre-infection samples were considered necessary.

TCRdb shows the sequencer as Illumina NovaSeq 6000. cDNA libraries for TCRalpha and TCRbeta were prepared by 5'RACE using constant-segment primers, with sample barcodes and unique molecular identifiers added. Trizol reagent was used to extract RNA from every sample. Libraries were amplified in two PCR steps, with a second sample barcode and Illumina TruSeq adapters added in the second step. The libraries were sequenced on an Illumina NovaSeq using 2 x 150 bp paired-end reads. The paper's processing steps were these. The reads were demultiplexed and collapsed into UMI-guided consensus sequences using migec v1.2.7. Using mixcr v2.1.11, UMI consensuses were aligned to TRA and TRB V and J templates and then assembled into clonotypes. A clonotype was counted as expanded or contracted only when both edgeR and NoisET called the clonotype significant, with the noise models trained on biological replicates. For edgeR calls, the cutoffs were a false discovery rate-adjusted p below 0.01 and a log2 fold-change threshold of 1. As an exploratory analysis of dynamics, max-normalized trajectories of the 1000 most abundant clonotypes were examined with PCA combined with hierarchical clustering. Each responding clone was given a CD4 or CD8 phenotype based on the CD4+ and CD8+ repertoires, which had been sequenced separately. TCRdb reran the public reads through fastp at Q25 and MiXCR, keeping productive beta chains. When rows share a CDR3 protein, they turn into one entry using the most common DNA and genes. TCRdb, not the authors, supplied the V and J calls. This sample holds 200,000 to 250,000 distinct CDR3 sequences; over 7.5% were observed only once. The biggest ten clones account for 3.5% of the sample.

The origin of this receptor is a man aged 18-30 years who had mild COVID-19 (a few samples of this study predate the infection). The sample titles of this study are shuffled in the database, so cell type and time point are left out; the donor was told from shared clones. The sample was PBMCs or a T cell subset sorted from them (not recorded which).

The CDR3 is CASSVVVNYGYTF. The base sequence is TGTGCCAGCAGTGTCGTGGTAAACTATGGCTACACCTTC. Recombination connected TRBV6-1 to TRBJ1-2, with the D gene not confidently named. V is shortened by 4 bases, J by 2 bases, and the region joining them spans 8 bases. Spanning cysteine to phenylalanine, the CDR3 consists of 13 amino acids. Left in the record is the CDR3 DNA by itself, 39 bases read in frame from the first base. CDR1 and CDR2 are read off the germline V gene as MNHNS and SASEGT.